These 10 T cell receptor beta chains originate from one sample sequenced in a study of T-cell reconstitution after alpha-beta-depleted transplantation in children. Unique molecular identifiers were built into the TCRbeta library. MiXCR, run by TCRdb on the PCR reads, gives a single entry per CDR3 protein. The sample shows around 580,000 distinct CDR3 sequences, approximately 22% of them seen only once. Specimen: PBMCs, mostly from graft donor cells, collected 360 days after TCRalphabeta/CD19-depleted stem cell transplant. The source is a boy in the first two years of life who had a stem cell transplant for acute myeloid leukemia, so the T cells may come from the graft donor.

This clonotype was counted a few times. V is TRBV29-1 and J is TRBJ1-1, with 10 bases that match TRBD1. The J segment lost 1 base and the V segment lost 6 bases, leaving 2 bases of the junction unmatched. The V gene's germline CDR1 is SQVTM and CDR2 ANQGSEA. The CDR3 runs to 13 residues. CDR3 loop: CSVGQGENTEAFF. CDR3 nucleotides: TGCAGCGTCGGACAGGGGGAGAACACTGAAGCTTTCTTT.

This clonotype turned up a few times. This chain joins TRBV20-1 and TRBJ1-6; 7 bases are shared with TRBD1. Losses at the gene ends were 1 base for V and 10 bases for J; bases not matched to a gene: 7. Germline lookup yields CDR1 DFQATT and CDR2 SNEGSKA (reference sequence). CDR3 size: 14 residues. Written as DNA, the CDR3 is TGCAGTGCTAGAGTCCAGGGGGAAGGGTCACCCCTCCACTTT. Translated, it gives CSARVQGEGSPLHF.

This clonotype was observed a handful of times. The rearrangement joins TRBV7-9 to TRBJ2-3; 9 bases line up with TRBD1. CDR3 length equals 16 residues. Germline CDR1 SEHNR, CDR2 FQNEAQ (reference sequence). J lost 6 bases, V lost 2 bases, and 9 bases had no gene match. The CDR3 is CASSLQGQGPRDTQYF. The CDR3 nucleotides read TGTGCCAGCAGCTTACAGGGACAGGGCCCGAGGGATACGCAGTATTTT.

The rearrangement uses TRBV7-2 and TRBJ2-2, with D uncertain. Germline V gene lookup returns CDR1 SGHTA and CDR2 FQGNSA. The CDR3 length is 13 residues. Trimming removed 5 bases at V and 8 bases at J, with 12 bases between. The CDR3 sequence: CASSIDVGGELFF. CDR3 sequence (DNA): TGTGCCAGCAGCATAGACGTCGGTGGGGAGCTGTTTTTT.

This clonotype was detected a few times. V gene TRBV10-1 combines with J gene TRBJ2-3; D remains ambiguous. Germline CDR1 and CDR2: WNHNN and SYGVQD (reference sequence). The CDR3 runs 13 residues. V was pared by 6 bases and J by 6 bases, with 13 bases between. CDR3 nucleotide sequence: TGCGCCAGCAGCGGGCCCGTCCCGGATACGCAGTATTTT. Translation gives CASSGPVPDTQYF.

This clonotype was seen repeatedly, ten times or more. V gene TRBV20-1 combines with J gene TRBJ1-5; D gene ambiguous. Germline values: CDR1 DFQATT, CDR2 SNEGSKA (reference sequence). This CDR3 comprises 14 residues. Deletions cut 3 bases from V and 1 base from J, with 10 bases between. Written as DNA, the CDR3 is TGCAGTGCTAGTTGGTCCGGGAGCAATCAGCCCCAGCATTTT. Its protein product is CSASWSGSNQPQHF.

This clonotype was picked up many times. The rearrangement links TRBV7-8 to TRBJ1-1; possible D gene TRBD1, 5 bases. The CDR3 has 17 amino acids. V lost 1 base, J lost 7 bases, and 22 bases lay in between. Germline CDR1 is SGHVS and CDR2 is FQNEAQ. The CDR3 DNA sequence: TGTGCCAGCAGCTTAGACCACAGGAGACGAACATATATTGAAGCTTTCTTT. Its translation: CASSLDHRRRTYIEAFF.

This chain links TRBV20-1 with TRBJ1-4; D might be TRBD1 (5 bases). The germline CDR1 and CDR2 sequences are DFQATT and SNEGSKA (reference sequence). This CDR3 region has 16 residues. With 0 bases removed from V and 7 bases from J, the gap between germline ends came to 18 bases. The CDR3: CSARDAPGGKGEKLFF. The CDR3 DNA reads TGCAGTGCTAGAGATGCCCCTGGGGGTAAGGGTGAAAAACTGTTTTTT.

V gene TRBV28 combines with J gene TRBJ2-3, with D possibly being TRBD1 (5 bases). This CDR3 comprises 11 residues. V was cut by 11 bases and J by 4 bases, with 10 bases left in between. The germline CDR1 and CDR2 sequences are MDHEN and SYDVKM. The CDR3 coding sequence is TGTGCCTCAGGGTTTGCAGATACGCAGTATTTT. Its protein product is CASGFADTQYF. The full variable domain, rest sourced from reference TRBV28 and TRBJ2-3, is DVKVTQSSRYLVKRTGEKVFLECVQDMDHENMFWYRQDPGLGLRLIYFSYDVKMKEKGDIPEGYSVSREKKERFSLILESASTNQTSMYLCASGFADTQYFGPGTRLTVL.

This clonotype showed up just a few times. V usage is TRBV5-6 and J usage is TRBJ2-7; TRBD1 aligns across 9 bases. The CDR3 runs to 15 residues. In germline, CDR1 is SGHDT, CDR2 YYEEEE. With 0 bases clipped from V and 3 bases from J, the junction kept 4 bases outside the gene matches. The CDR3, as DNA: TGTGCCAGCAGCTTGGGGGACAGGGTTTTCTACGAGCAGTACTTC. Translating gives CASSLGDRVFYEQYF.